Below are 8 T cell receptor beta chains sequenced from a single sample in a study of regulatory T cells in long-lasting Graves disease. TCR beta libraries were built with iRepertoire HTBI primers and Arm-PCR of CDR3 regions. Using its own MiXCR run on the multiplex PCR reads, TCRdb lists one record per CDR3 protein. The table lists hundreds of thousands of distinct CDR3 sequences, about 15% of them singletons, with around 25% in the top ten. This sample's time point: newly diagnosed GD, antithyroid drugs for less than 3 months. There was RNA extracted from PBMCs, and the TCR library was made from it. In addition, the sample was reused for a study of T cells in Graves' hyperthyroidism and ophthalmopathy.

The material was peripheral blood mononuclear cells (PBMCs), obtained at new diagnosis, from a patient treated with antithyroid drugs. These receptors were collected from a woman aged 35-60 years with Graves disease.

This clonotype has just a few counts. This chain joins TRBV12-5 and TRBJ1-3; D is possibly TRBD1 (5 bases). V was clipped by 4 bases and J by 0 bases, with 16 bases between them. CDR3 length: 17 amino acids. Germline V CDR1 and CDR2: LGHNT, FRNRAP. CDR3 nucleotides: TGTGCTAGTGGTTCCCGCCCCCTGACAGTCTCTGGAAACACCATATATTTT. Translating it yields CASGSRPLTVSGNTIYF.

In its sample, this clonotype was seen many times. V usage is TRBV12-3 or TRBV12-4 and J usage is TRBJ1-6; D call uncertain. V was trimmed by 2 bases and J by 9 bases, leaving 8 bases between them. The CDR3 is made up of 13 amino acids. The CDR3 protein is CASSLKFVSPLHF. The CDR3 DNA sequence: TGTGCCAGCAGTTTAAAGTTTGTTTCACCCCTCCACTTT.

There are many counts of this clonotype. This chain connects TRBV5-1 to TRBJ1-1; D is uncertain. The CDR3 extends over 14 amino acids. V shed 0 bases and J shed 4 bases, with 10 bases lying between them. Germline V lookup: CDR1 SGHRS, CDR2 YFSETQ. CDR3 in amino acids: CASSLDSKITEAFF. For the CDR3, the DNA is TGCGCCAGCAGCTTGGACAGTAAAATCACTGAAGCTTTCTTT.

Many counts were recorded for this clonotype. The chain has TRBV12-3 or TRBV12-4 and TRBJ1-5; D is ambiguous. This CDR3 contains 14 residues. V gave up 3 bases and J gave up 1 base, with 7 bases separating them. CDR3: CASSLRVSNQPQHF. The CDR3 region has the DNA TGTGCCAGCAGTTTGCGCGTGAGCAATCAGCCCCAGCATTTT.

This clonotype was observed at least ten times. This chain links TRBV7-9 with TRBJ1-1, with unresolved D. The V gene lost 4 bases and the J gene lost 5 bases, with 11 bases spanning the gap. This CDR3 is built from 13 residues. CDR1 is SEHNR and CDR2 is FQNEAQ in the germline V gene (reference sequence). DNA of the CDR3: TGTGCCAGCAGCTCCGGACCGGCTACTGAAGCTTTCTTT. Translated, it gives CASSSGPATEAFF.

This clonotype was seen repeatedly, ten times or more. V gene TRBV27 combines with J gene TRBJ2-5; D gene ambiguous. The CDR3 covers 13 residues. In germline, CDR1 is MNHEY, CDR2 SMNVEV (reference sequence). Trimming took 6 bases from V and 3 from J, leaving 11 bases between them. The CDR3 is CASRVGAKETQYF. The CDR3 coding sequence is TGTGCCAGCAGAGTAGGCGCAAAAGAGACCCAGTACTTC.

CDR3 nucleotides: TGTGCCAGCAGCTTAGTCTGGCAGGGAAGGCCGTCGAGCACAGATACGCAGTATTTT. As protein: CASSLVWQGRPSSTDTQYF. The V call is TRBV7-2, the J call TRBJ2-3; TRBD1 is a possible D gene (5 bases). Between the trimmed V and J ends, which lost 1 base and 0 bases, there was a span of 20 bases. The CDR3 loop spans 19 amino acids. Germline V lookup: CDR1 SGHTA, CDR2 FQGNSA.

This clonotype has a count of ten or more. V usage is TRBV20-1 and J usage is TRBJ1-5; a possible D gene is TRBD1 (6 bases). This CDR3 comprises 13 residues. The V gene's germline CDR1 is DFQATT and CDR2 SNEGSKA (reference sequence). The V end was cut by 6 bases, the J end by 1 base, with 10 bases between. CDR3 DNA sequence: TGCAGTGCATCCGGACAGAGCAATCAGCCCCAGCATTTT. Encoded protein: CSASGQSNQPQHF.